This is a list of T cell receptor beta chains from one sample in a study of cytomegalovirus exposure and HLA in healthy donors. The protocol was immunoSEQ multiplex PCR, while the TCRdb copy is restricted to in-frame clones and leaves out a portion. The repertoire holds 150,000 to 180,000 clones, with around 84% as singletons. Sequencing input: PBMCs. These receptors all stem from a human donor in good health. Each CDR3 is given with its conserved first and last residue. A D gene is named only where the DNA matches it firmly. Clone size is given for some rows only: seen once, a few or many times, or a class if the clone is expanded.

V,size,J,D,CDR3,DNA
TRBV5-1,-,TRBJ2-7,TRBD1,CASSKGQGTYEQYF,TGCGCCAGCAGCAAAGGACAGGGCACCTACGAGCAGTACTTC
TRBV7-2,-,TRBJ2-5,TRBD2,CASSFRGDQETQYF,TGTGCCAGCAGCTTCCGGGGGGACCAAGAGACCCAGTACTTC
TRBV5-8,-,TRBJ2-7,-,CASIRGQSTLLLYEQYF,TGTGCCAGCATCCGAGGACAGTCTACCTTGCTCCTCTACGAGCAGTACTTC
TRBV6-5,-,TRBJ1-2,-,CASHIGDYGYTF,TGTGCCAGCCATATTGGAGACTATGGCTACACCTTC
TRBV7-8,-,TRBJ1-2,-,CASSLGESGYTF,TGTGCCAGCAGCTTAGGGGAGAGTGGCTACACCTTC
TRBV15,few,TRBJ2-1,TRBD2,CATREGSGSRGEQFF,TGTGCCACCAGAGAGGGTAGCGGGAGTAGGGGTGAGCAGTTCTTC
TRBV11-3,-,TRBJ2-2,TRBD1,CASSRDRITGELFF,TGTGCCAGCAGCCGGGACAGGATCACCGGGGAGCTGTTTTTT
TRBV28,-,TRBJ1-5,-,CASTPGGGNQPQHF,TGTGCCAGCACCCCCGGGGGGGGAAATCAGCCCCAGCATTTT
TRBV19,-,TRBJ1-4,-,CASSTSESGATNEKLFF,TGTGCCAGTAGTACCTCGGAGTCGGGGGCAACTAATGAAAAACTGTTTTTT
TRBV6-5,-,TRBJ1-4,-,CASRQHSNEKLFF,TGTGCCAGCAGGCAACATTCTAATGAAAAACTGTTTTTT
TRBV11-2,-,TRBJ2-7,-,CASSFVQGYEQYF,TGTGCCAGCAGCTTTGTTCAGGGCTACGAGCAGTACTTC
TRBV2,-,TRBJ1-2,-,CASAGRTYGYTF,TGTGCCAGCGCCGGGAGGACTTATGGCTACACCTTC
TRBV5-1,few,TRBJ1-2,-,CASSPGGSPALLENYGYTF,TGCGCCAGCAGCCCCGGAGGTTCTCCAGCTTTACTAGAGAACTATGGCTACACCTTC
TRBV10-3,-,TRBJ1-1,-,CAISEMAAMNTEAFF,TGTGCCATCAGTGAAATGGCAGCGATGAACACTGAAGCTTTCTTT
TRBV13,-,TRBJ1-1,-,CASSLTDMNTEAFF,TGTGCCAGCAGCTTAACAGACATGAACACTGAAGCTTTCTTT
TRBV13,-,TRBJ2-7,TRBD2,CASSSSGTSGSHEQYF,TGTGCCAGCAGCTCCTCCGGGACTAGCGGGAGCCACGAGCAGTACTTC
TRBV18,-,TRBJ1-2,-,CASSPARTNYGYTF,TGTGCCAGCTCACCGGCCAGAACTAACTATGGCTACACCTTC
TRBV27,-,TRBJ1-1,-,CASRTPGTEAFF,TGTGCCAGCAGAACTCCGGGCACTGAAGCTTTCTTT
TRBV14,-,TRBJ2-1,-,CASSQDTYNEQFF,TGTGCCAGCAGCCAAGATACCTACAATGAGCAGTTCTTC
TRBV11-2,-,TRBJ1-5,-,CASSWSDSNQPQHF,TGTGCCAGCAGTTGGAGCGATAGCAATCAGCCCCAGCATTTT
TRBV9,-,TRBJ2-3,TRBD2,CASSVALLAGAPDTQYF,TGTGCCAGCAGCGTAGCTCTACTAGCGGGGGCTCCAGATACGCAGTATTTT
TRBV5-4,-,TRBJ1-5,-,CASSTWGLPGQPQHF,TGTGCCAGCAGCACCTGGGGCCTACCGGGTCAGCCCCAGCATTTT
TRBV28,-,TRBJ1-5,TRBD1,CASSSPGQGGGKPQHF,TGTGCCAGCAGTTCACCGGGACAGGGAGGTGGGAAGCCCCAGCATTTT
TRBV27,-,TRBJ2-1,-,CASRQQGIGSYNEQFF,TGTGCCAGCAGACAACAGGGTATCGGTTCCTACAATGAGCAGTTCTTC
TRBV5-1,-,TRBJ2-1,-,CASFLSPQYNEQFF,TGCGCCAGCTTCCTCTCCCCACAGTACAATGAGCAGTTCTTC
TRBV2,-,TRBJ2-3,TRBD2,CASRSRAGLGEDTQYF,TGTGCCAGCAGAAGCAGAGCCGGACTAGGGGAAGATACGCAGTATTTT
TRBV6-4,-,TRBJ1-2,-,CASSPTPTGYGYTF,TGTGCCAGCAGTCCAACCCCGACAGGTTATGGCTACACCTTC
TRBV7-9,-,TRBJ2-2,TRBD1,CASSFRDRVYEEAGELFF,TGTGCCAGCAGCTTCAGGGACAGGGTTTATGAGGAGGCCGGGGAGCTGTTTTTT
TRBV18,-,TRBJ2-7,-,CASSPTTGRWEQYF,TGTGCCAGCTCACCGACCACAGGGCGTTGGGAGCAGTACTTC
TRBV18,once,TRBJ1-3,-,CASSPLFRRDSGNTIYF,TGTGCCAGCTCACCACTCTTTCGGCGGGACTCTGGAAACACCATATATTTT
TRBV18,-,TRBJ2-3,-,CASSPALDTQYF,TGTGCCAGCTCACCGGCCTTAGATACGCAGTATTTT
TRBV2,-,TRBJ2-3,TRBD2,CASSPGLAGTDTQYF,TGTGCCAGCAGTCCGGGACTAGCGGGAACTGATACGCAGTATTTT
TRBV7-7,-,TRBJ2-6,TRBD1,CASSLRQGVAGANVLTF,TGTGCCAGCAGCCTACGACAGGGGGTCGCTGGGGCCAACGTCCTGACTTTC
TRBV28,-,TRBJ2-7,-,CASRFGAPYEQYF,TGTGCCAGTCGGTTTGGGGCTCCCTACGAGCAGTACTTC
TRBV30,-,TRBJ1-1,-,CAWAPTGHTEAFF,TGTGCCTGGGCCCCGACAGGCCACACTGAAGCTTTCTTT
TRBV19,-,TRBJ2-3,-,CATTWGGGGDTQYF,TGTGCCACCACGTGGGGCGGCGGAGGGGATACGCAGTATTTT
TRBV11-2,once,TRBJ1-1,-,CASSFHERSEAFF,TGTGCCAGCAGCTTTCACGAACGGTCTGAAGCTTTCTTT
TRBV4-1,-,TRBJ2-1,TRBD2,CASSQVGLAGDNEQFF,TGCGCCAGCAGCCAAGTGGGACTAGCGGGAGACAATGAGCAGTTCTTC
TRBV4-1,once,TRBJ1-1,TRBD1,CASSQTFRDRPEAFF,TGCGCCAGCAGCCAAACCTTCCGGGACAGGCCTGAAGCTTTCTTT
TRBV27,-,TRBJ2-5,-,CASSLTSRGTETQYF,TGTGCCAGCAGTTTAACATCTAGGGGAACGGAGACCCAGTACTTC
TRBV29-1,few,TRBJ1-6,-,CSVVSRWRIDSPLHF,TGCAGCGTTGTTTCCAGGTGGCGTATCGATTCACCCCTCCACTTT
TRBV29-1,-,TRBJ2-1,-,CSGIANRASSYNEQFF,TGCAGCGGGATAGCGAATAGGGCGAGCTCCTACAATGAGCAGTTCTTC
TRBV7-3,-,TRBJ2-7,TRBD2,CASSTAGGRDEQYF,TGTGCCAGCAGTACGGCGGGAGGAAGGGACGAGCAGTACTTC
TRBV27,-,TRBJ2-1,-,CASSYAAASIGFF,TGTGCCAGCAGTTACGCCGCGGCATCAATCGGATTCTTC
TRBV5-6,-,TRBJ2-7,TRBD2,CASSTLLSGGAYEQYF,TGTGCCAGCAGCACACTCCTTAGCGGGGGGGCCTACGAGCAGTACTTC
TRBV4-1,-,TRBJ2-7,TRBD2,CASSRYSGGTYEQYF,TGCGCCAGCAGCCGTTATAGCGGGGGCACCTACGAGCAGTACTTC
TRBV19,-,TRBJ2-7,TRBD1,CASRNPGQGAYEQYF,TGTGCCAGTAGGAATCCGGGACAGGGGGCTTACGAGCAGTACTTC
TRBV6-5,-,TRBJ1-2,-,CASKRGDYGYTF,TGTGCCAGCAAACGGGGGGACTATGGCTACACCTTC
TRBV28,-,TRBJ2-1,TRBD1,CASSFYRLPGQGKLTSYNEQFF,TGTGCCAGCAGTTTTTACCGATTGCCGGGACAGGGGAAACTTACTTCCTACAATGAGCAGTTCTTC
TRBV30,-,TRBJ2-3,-,CAWSVRRDLISTDTQYF,TGTGCCTGGAGTGTAAGGCGGGATCTGATATCCACAGATACGCAGTATTTT
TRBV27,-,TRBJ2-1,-,CASSLQGHEQFF,TGTGCCAGCAGTTTACAGGGTCATGAGCAGTTCTTC
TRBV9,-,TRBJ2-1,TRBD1,CASSVTGDNEQFF,TGTGCCAGCAGCGTAACAGGGGACAATGAGCAGTTCTTC